The T cell receptor beta chain described here comes from a study of spatial heterogeneity in lung cancer (dated by TCRdb to 2018 to 2020). Broadly, across the study: Beta-chain transcripts were consistently detected in greater numbers than alpha-chain transcripts, which likely reflects a higher abundance of beta-chain transcripts. TCR alpha and beta repertoires were quantitatively compared across multiple tumor regions, matched nontumor lung and blood in non-small cell lung cancer. TCR repertoire features were related to nonsynonymous mutation counts determined by whole-exome sequencing of tumor tissue. In the raw uncorrected reads, each unique combination of TCR and UMI appeared more than ten times on average. At surgery, about 210 tumor regions, roughly 62 matched nontumor lung samples and 56 PBMC samples were TCR-sequenced for both alpha and beta chains.

The paper as a whole reports these results and caveats: Ubiquitous expanded tumor TCRs were detected in blood more often at tumor resection than at routine follow-up. Additional single-cell paired TCR alpha and beta sequencing was considered necessary to confirm, at a functional level, the hypothesis that regional TCRs recognize regional mutations.

The germline V gene encodes CDR1 DFQATT and CDR2 SNEGSKA (reference sequence). V sheds 2 bases and J sheds 1 base, leaving 12 bases between their ends. The CDR3 runs 14 amino acids, cysteine and phenylalanine included. The sequence is cut down to CDR3 DNA, 42 bases in frame from base 1. In this sample, this clonotype turned up many times. Its antigen is not yet known. No clone much larger than this one lies a single base away; base qualities are absent. The method was 5' RACE. The listed sequencing device is NextSeq 500. To allow correction of PCR and sequencing errors, the TCR library protocol tagged every TCR cDNA molecule with a unique molecular identifier. As for the original processing: TCR identification, UMI-based error correction and CDR3 extraction were all carried out with Decombinator tools. Expanded TCRs were defined as those above a frequency of 2 per 1,000, corresponding to the top 1% of the tumor frequency distribution. Renyi diversity was computed with the R vegan package after each repertoire had been subsampled 100 times to 5,000 TCRs. CDR3 similarity networks were built from amino acid triplet string-kernel similarity, connecting CDR3s with pairwise similarity above 0.82. The public sequencing data were trimmed at Q25 with fastp and processed into clonotypes with MiXCR by TCRdb, which kept only in-frame beta chains. Duplicate CDR3 protein sequences are folded into a single record with the most common DNA and genes. None of the V and J calls come from the authors' own analysis; TCRdb made them. A total of roughly 3,500 distinct CDR3 sequences appear in this sample, 7.5% to 9% of them only once. 59% of the sample rests with the top ten.

In the paper's terms, the time point label means: sample taken at primary tumor resection. For TCR sequencing, whole RNA was extracted from tumor and nontumor lung tissue, or from cryopreserved PBMC samples, and no cell sorting was done. Samples were obtained from 70 to 85 patients with early-stage, untreated non-small cell lung cancer from the lung TRACERx cohort. Patients were selected for TCR sequencing only if sufficient RNA was available from at least two tumor regions. The receptor's source is a female donor with early-stage non-small cell lung cancer. The V and J genes are TRBV20-1 and TRBJ2-7; 6 matching bases give a weak D call of TRBD2. Sequences were derived from PBMCs, sampled at surgery. The nucleotide sequence is TGCAGTGCTAGACGGGACGGGGGATCCTACGAGCAGTACTTC. Its protein is CSARRDGGSYEQYF.